This paragraph covers one T cell receptor beta chain sequence. Its matching antigen is unknown. This sample was taken from a study of T cells after yellow fever vaccination. The authors made TCR cDNA by 5'RACE template switching, adding a universal primer site and UMIs. TCRdb used MiXCR to reprocess the 5' RACE reads, holding one entry per CDR3 protein. The repertoire has about 350,000 distinct CDR3 sequences, 4.1% of them found once; the top ten carry 20% to 25%. The CDR3 is 13 amino acids. V was trimmed by 4 bases and J by 1 base, leaving 10 bases between them. CDR1 GTSNPN and CDR2 SVGIG come from the germline V gene (reference sequence). The study's findings and limits: Though weaker, the secondary response peaked faster, on day 5 versus 15.

The TCR was taken from a man between 18 and 35 years old who received the YFV17D yellow fever vaccine. This sample comprised PBMCs, obtained 5 days after the yellow fever booster vaccination. The rearrangement joins TRBV30 to TRBJ1-1, with D perhaps matching TRBD1 (5 bases). DNA for the CDR3: TGTGCCTGGATGTCCGGACAGAACACTGAAGCTTTCTTT. This codes for CAWMSGQNTEAFF.